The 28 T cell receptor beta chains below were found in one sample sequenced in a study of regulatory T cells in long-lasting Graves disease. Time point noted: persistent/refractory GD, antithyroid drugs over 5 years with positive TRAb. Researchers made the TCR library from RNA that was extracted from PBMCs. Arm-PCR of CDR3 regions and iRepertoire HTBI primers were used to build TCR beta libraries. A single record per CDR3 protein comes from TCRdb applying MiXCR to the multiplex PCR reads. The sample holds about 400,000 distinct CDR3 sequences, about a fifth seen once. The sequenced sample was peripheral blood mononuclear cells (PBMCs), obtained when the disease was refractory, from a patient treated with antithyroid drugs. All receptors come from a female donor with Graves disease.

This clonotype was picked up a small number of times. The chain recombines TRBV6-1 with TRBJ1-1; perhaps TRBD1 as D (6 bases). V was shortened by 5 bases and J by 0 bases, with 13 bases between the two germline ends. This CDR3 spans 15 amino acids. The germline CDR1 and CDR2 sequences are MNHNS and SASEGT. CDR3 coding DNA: TGTGCCAGCAGTCAGCCGACAGGTCTGAACACTGAAGCTTTCTTT. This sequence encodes CASSQPTGLNTEAFF.

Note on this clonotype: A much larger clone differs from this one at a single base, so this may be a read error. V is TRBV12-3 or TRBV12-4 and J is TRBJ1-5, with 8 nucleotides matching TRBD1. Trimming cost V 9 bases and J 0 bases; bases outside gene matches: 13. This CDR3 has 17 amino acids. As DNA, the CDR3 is TGTGCCAGGAGCGTACAGGGGGTAGGCTATAGCAATCAGCCCCAGCATTTT. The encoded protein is CARSVQGVGYSNQPQHF.

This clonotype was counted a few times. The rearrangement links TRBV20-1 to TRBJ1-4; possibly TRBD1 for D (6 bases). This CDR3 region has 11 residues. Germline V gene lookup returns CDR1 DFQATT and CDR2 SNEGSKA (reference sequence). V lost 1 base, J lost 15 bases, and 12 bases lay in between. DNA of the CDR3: TGCAGTGCTAGAGGCCCAGGGGTGTTGTTTTTT. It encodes CSARGPGVLFF.

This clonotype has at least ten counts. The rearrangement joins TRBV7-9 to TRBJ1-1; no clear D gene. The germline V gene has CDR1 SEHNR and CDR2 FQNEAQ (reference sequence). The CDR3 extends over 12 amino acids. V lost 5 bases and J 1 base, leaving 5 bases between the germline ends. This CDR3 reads CASSRENTEAFF. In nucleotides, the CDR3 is TGTGCCAGCAGCCGCGAGAACACTGAAGCTTTCTTT.

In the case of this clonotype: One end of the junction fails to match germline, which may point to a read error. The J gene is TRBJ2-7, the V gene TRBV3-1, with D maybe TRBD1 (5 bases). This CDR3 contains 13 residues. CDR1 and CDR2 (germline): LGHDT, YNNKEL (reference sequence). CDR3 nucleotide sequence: TGTACCAGCAGCCAAGTATCAGGGTTGGAGCAGTACTTC. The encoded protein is CTSSQVSGLEQYF.

This CDR3 is CSAPPIERQGVSYEQYF. Written as DNA, the CDR3 is TGCAGTGCCCCACCTATCGAAAGACAGGGAGTCTCCTACGAGCAGTACTTC. This chain links TRBV20-1 with TRBJ2-7; 7 nucleotides align to TRBD1. Germline V gene lookup returns CDR1 DFQATT and CDR2 SNEGSKA (reference sequence). V lost 6 bases and J lost 0; bases outside the gene matches: 17. This CDR3 spans 17 amino acids.

CDR3 bases: TGTGCCAGCACTGGCGGGACGGCCCTCTCTGGGGCCAACGTCCTGACTTTC. This translates into CASTGGTALSGANVLTF. The V gene is TRBV11-2, the J gene TRBJ2-6, with D possibly TRBD2 on 6 matching bases. V lost 7 bases to trimming and J lost 0 bases, with 16 bases between them. The CDR3 length is 17 residues. From germline, CDR1 is SGHAT and CDR2 FQNNGV.

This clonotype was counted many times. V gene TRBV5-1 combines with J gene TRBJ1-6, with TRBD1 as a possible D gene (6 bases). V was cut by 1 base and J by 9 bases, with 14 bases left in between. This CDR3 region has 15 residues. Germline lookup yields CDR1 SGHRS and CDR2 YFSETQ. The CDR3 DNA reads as TGCGCCAGCAGCTTGAGTCCAGGGGCGATTTCACCCCTCCACTTT. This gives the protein CASSLSPGAISPLHF.

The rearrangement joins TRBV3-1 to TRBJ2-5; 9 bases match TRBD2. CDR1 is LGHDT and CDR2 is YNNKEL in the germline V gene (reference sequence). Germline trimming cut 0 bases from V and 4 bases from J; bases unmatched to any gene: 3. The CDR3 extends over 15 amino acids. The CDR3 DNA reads TGTGCCAGCAGCCAAGAAGGTAGCGGGGGAGAGACCCAGTACTTC. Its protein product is CASSQEGSGGETQYF.

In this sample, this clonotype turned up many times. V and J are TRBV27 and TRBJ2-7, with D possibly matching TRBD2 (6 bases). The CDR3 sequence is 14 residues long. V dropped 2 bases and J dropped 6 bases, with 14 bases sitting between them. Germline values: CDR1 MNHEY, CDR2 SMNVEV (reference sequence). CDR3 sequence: CASSLSGYVGEQYF. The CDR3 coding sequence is TGTGCCAGCAGTTTAAGCGGGTACGTCGGCGAGCAGTACTTC.

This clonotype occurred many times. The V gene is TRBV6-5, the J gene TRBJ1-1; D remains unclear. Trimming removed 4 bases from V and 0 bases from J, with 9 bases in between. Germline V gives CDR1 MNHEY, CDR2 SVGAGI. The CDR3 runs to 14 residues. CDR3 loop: CASSLQQLNTEAFF. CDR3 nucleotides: TGTGCCAGCAGTTTACAACAGCTGAACACTGAAGCTTTCTTT.

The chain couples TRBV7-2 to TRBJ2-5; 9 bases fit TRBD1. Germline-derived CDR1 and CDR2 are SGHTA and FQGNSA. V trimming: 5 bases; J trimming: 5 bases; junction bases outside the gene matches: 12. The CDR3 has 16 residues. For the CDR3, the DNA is TGTGCCAGCAGCCCCCTCAAAACAGGGGGCTGGGAGACCCAGTACTTC. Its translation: CASSPLKTGGWETQYF.

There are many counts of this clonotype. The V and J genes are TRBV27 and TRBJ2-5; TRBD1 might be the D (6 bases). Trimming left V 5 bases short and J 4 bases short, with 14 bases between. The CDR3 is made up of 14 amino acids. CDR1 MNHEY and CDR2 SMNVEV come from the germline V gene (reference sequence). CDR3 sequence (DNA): TGTGCCAGCAGTCATCCGGGGACACCAGAGACCCAGTACTTC. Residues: CASSHPGTPETQYF.

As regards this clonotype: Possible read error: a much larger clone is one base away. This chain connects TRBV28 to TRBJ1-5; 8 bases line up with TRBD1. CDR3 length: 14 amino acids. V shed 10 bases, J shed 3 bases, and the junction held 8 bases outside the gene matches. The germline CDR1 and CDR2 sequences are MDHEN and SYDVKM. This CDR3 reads CANRRTGNNQPQHF. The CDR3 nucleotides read TGTGCCAACAGACGGACAGGGAACAATCAGCCCCAGCATTTT.

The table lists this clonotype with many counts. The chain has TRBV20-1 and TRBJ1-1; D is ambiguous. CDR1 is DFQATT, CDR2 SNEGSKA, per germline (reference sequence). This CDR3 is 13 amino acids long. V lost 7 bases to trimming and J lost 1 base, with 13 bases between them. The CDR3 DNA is TGCAGTGGCCAACAGATTACGAACACTGAAGCTTTCTTT. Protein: CSGQQITNTEAFF.

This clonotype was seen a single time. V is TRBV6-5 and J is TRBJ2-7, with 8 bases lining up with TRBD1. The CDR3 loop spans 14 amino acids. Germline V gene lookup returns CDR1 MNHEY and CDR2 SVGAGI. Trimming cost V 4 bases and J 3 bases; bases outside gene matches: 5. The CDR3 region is CASSWGDRGYEQYF. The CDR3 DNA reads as TGTGCCAGCAGTTGGGGAGACAGGGGCTACGAGCAGTACTTC.

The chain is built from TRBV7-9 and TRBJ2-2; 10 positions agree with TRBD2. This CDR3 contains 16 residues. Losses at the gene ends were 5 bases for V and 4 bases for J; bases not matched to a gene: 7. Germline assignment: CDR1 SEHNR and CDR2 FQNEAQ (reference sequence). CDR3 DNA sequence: TGTGCCAGCAGCCCAGCGGGAGGGCCTATCACCGGGGAGCTGTTTTTT. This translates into CASSPAGGPITGELFF.

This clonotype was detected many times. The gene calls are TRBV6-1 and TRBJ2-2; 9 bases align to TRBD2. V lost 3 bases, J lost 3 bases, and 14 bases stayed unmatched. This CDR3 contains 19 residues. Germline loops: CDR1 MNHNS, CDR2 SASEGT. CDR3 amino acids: CASSETANAGGWDTGELFF. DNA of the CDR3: TGTGCCAGCAGTGAGACCGCCAACGCGGGAGGGTGGGACACCGGGGAGCTGTTTTTT.

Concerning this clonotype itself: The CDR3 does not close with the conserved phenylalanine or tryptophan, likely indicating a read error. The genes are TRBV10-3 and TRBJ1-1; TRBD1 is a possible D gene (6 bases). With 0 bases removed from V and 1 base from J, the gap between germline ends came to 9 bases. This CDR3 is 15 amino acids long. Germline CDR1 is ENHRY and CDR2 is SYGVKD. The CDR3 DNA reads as TGTGCCATCAGTGAGTCGAGGGGACAGAACACTGAAGCTTTCCTT. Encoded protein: CAISESRGQNTEAFL.

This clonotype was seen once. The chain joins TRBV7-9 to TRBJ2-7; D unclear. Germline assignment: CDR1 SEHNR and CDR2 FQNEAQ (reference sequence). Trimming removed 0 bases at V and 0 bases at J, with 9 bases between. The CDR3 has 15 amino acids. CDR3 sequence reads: CASSLAVGPSYEQYF. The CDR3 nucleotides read TGTGCCAGCAGCTTAGCGGTAGGGCCCTCCTACGAGCAGTACTTC.

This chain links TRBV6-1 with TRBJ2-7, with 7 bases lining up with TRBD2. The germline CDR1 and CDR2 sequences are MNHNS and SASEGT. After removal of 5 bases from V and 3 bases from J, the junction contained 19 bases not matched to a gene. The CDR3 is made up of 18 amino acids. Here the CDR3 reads CASSRTSPAGVGNYEQYF. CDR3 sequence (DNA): TGTGCCAGCAGTCGTACTTCACCGGCGGGGGTGGGAAACTACGAGCAGTACTTC.

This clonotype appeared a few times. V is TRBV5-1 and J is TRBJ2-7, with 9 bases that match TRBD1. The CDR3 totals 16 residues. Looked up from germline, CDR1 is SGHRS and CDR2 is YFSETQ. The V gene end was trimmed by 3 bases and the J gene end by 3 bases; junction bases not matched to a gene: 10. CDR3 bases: TGCGCCAGCAGCTCGGCCGGGACAGGGTTACTCTACGAGCAGTACTTC. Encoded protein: CASSSAGTGLLYEQYF.

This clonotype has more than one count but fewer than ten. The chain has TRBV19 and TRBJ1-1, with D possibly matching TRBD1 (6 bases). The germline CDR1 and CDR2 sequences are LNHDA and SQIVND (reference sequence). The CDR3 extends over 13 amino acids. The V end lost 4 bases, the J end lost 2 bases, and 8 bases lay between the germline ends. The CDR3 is CASSKQGNTEAFF. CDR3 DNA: TGTGCCAGTAGTAAACAGGGAAACACTGAAGCTTTCTTT.

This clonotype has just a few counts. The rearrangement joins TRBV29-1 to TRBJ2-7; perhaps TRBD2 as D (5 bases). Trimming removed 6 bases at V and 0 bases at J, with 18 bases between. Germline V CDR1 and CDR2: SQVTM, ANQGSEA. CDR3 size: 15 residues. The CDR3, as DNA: TGCAGCGTCCGAGCGTCGGGGATCTTCTCCTACGAGCAGTACTTC. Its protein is CSVRASGIFSYEQYF.

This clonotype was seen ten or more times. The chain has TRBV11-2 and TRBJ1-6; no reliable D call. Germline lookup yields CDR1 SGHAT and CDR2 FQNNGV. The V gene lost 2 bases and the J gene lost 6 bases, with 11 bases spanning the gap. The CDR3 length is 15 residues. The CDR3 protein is CASSLLGSVNSPLHF. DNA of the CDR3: TGTGCCAGCAGCTTATTAGGGTCGGTTAATTCACCCCTCCACTTT.

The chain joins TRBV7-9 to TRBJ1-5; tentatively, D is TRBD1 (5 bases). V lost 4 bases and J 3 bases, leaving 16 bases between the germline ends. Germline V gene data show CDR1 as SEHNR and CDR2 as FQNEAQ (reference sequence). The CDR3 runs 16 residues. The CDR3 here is CASSSSGGAYNQPQHF. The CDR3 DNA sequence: TGTGCCAGCAGCTCCTCGGGTGGGGCCTACAATCAGCCCCAGCATTTT.

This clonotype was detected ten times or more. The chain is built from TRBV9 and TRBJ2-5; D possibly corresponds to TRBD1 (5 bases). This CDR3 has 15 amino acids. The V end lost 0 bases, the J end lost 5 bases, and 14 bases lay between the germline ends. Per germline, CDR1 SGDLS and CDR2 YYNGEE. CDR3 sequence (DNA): TGTGCCAGCAGCGTAGGTCCAGGGAATAGGGAGACCCAGTACTTC. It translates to CASSVGPGNRETQYF.

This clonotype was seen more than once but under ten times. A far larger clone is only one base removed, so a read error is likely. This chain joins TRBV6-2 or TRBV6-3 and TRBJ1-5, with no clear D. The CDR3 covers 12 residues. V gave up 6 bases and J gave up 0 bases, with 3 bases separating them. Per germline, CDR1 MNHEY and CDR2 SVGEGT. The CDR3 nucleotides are TGTGCCAGCAGGAATAGCAATCAGCCCCAGCATTTT. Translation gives CASRNSNQPQHF.